Listed here are 21 T cell receptor beta chains from one sample, sequenced in a study of blood T cells in healthy people across ages (dated by TCRdb to 2013 to 2016). The library came from 5' RACE. Sequencing was performed on an Illumina HiSeq 2500. The second PCR ran for about 7 to 11 cycles and used a J-beta primer mix along with a sample-barcoded 5' primer. TCRdb ran its own pipeline on the public reads, namely fastp trimming at Q25 and MiXCR clone calling, and kept in-frame beta chains. Rows matching on CDR3 protein sequence are summarized as one entry with the most common DNA and genes. The sample table shows about 720,000 distinct CDR3 sequences, and more than 20% are seen once. The ten largest clonotypes hold under 4.5% of the sample. This sample also appeared in a second study, on T cells of mothers and their children.

The sequencing sample was made of blood. Receptors originate from a boy aged 5-17 years in good health.

The sample holds a few counts of this clonotype. The chain is built from TRBV18 and TRBJ2-2, with D possibly matching TRBD2 (5 bases). V lost 0 bases and J 7 bases, leaving 12 bases between the germline ends. This CDR3 has 15 residues. Per germline, CDR1 KGHSH and CDR2 LQKENI. The CDR3 bases are TGTGCCAGCTCACCACCGTCGAGGGCCGGCGGGGAGCTGTTTTTT. It codes for CASSPPSRAGGELFF.

This clonotype was recorded a few times. The chain joins TRBV7-2 to TRBJ1-2; D is undetermined. Per germline, CDR1 SGHTA and CDR2 FQGNSA. CDR3 length: 11 amino acids. Trimming shortened V by 2 bases and J by 7 bases, and 5 bases separated the two germline ends. The CDR3: CASSLNRGYTF. The DNA for the CDR3 is TGTGCCAGCAGCTTAAACCGTGGCTACACCTTC.

The chain links TRBV24-1 to TRBJ2-4, with D unclear. The CDR3 length is 17 residues. The V end lost 2 bases, the J end lost 1 base, and 14 bases lay between the germline ends. Looked up from germline, CDR1 is KGHDR and CDR2 is SFDVKD. CDR3 in DNA: TGTGCCACCAGTGATTCTCGTGGTTTTCATGCCAAAAACATTCAGTACTTC. Its protein product is CATSDSRGFHAKNIQYF.

In its sample, this clonotype was seen a few times. The chain carries TRBV5-1 and TRBJ2-3, with TRBD2 matching 8 bases. Germline values: CDR1 SGHRS, CDR2 YFSETQ. After removal of 0 bases from V and 7 bases from J, the junction contained 16 bases not matched to a gene. The CDR3 contains 18 residues. The CDR3 region has the DNA TGCGCCAGCAGCTTGGGATCGGGACTAGACCCTCAGGGGTATACGCAGTATTTT. Its protein product is CASSLGSGLDPQGYTQYF.

The chain combines TRBV14 with TRBJ2-2, with no clear D. The germline gives CDR1 SGHDN, CDR2 FVKESK. This CDR3 region has 15 residues. V was pared by 1 base and J by 0 bases, with 6 bases between. CDR3 sequence: CASSQVQANTGELFF. In DNA, the CDR3 is TGTGCCAGCAGCCAAGTACAAGCGAACACCGGGGAGCTGTTTTTT.

Only a few counts were recorded for this clonotype. The V and J genes are TRBV20-1 and TRBJ2-1; D gene ambiguous. There are 14 residues in the CDR3. Between the trimmed V and J ends, which lost 4 bases and 0 bases, there was a span of 10 bases. Germline V gene lookup returns CDR1 DFQATT and CDR2 SNEGSKA (reference sequence). In DNA form, the CDR3 reads TGCAGTGCTACCACCCAACGCTCCTACAATGAGCAGTTCTTC. It encodes CSATTQRSYNEQFF.

The table lists this clonotype with a few counts. V gene TRBV7-2 combines with J gene TRBJ2-1, with D maybe TRBD2 (5 bases). There are 16 residues in the CDR3. Per germline, CDR1 SGHTA and CDR2 FQGNSA. The ends were cut back, 2 bases at V and 0 bases at J, with 11 bases in the middle. Here the CDR3 DNA reads TGTGCCAGCAGCTTAACCGGGATAAGCTCCTACAATGAGCAGTTCTTC. It codes for CASSLTGISSYNEQFF.

V usage is TRBV3-1 and J usage is TRBJ2-1; no firm D call. The DNA matches TRBJ2-7 better at its end, which makes the J call doubtful. The V gene's germline CDR1 is LGHDT and CDR2 YNNKEL (reference sequence). The CDR3 has 12 amino acids. The CDR3 here is CASARPPYEQYF. CDR3 coding DNA: TGTGCCAGCGCCCGGCCCCCCTACGAGCAGTACTTC.

This rearrangement joins TRBV20-1 to TRBJ2-5; D remains ambiguous. Trimming took 3 bases from V and 2 from J, leaving 10 bases between them. Germline values: CDR1 DFQATT, CDR2 SNEGSKA (reference sequence). The CDR3 consists of 13 residues. CDR3 protein: CSASPSNQETQYF. The CDR3 DNA reads TGCAGTGCTAGTCCCAGCAATCAAGAGACCCAGTACTTC.

This clonotype was observed at least ten times. This sequence joins TRBV29-1 and TRBJ1-2; a possible D gene is TRBD1 (5 bases). This CDR3 region has 17 residues. Trimming shortened V by 7 bases and J by 0 bases, and 24 bases separated the two germline ends. Per the germline V gene, CDR1 is SQVTM and CDR2 is ANQGSEA. CDR3 sequence: CSAYHPGRPPANYGYTF. CDR3 nucleotides: TGCAGCGCCTACCACCCGGGACGGCCGCCTGCTAACTATGGCTACACCTTC. The full variable domain, in which reference TRBV29-1 and TRBJ1-2 provide the parts outside the CDR3, is SAVISQKPSRDICQRGTSLTIQCQVDSQVTMMFWYRQQPGQSLTLIATANQGSEATYESGFVIDKFPISRPNLTFSTLTVSNMSPEDSSIYLCSAYHPGRPPANYGYTFGSGTRLTVV.

This clonotype turned up a few times. V and J are TRBV9 and TRBJ2-1; TRBD2 aligns across 10 bases. The junction had 9 bases not matched to a gene; V was cut back by 2 bases and J by 4 bases. Per the germline V gene, CDR1 is SGDLS and CDR2 is YYNGEE. The CDR3 spans 17 residues. The CDR3 sequence is CASSVSGGAGSYNEQFF. CDR3 nucleotide sequence: TGTGCCAGCAGCGTGAGCGGGGGGGCGGGTTCGTACAATGAGCAGTTCTTC.

This clonotype was observed a few times. The genes are TRBV28 and TRBJ2-5; D call uncertain. Germline CDR1 MDHEN, CDR2 SYDVKM. The germline V and J ends were trimmed by 2 bases and 0 bases, with 13 bases remaining between them. The CDR3 runs to 16 residues. The DNA of the CDR3 is TGTGCCAGCAGTTTAGTTGTGGGAACGTACCAAGAGACCCAGTACTTC. It specifies CASSLVVGTYQETQYF.

The V gene is TRBV28, the J gene TRBJ1-1; the match to TRBD1 covers 8 bases. CDR1 is MDHEN and CDR2 is SYDVKM in the germline V gene. The CDR3 loop spans 14 amino acids. V shed 8 bases and J 0 bases; nucleotides not matched to a gene: 5. The CDR3 reads CASLDRALNTEAFF. The DNA of the CDR3 is TGTGCCAGCTTGGACAGGGCGCTGAACACTGAAGCTTTCTTT.

This clonotype has just a few counts. The CDR3 nucleotides are TGTGCCAGCAGAGGGACAGGCTCCAATCAGCCCCAGCATTTT. Encoded protein: CASRGTGSNQPQHF. The chain is built from TRBV7-2 and TRBJ1-5; 8 bases fit TRBD1. This CDR3 region has 14 residues. Germline V gene lookup returns CDR1 SGHTA and CDR2 FQGNSA. V dropped 6 bases and J dropped 3; count of bases not matched to a gene: 4.

This clonotype was found a few times. The chain joins TRBV12-3 or TRBV12-4 to TRBJ2-1; 11 bases align to TRBD1. This CDR3 is 17 amino acids long. The ends lost 4 bases at V and 7 bases at J; junction bases unmatched: 12. Here the CDR3 DNA reads TGTGCCAGCAGTTCCCCTACTCGGGACAGGGGGAGAAATGAGCAGTTCTTC. Its protein is CASSSPTRDRGRNEQFF.

The rearrangement uses TRBV14 and TRBJ2-4; D gene unclear. The CDR3 consists of 13 residues. The germline CDR1 and CDR2 sequences are SGHDN and FVKESK. V was shortened by 3 bases and J by 8 bases, with 11 bases between the two germline ends. The CDR3 here is CASSQDGWDIQYF. The CDR3 region has the DNA TGTGCCAGCAGCCAGGACGGCTGGGACATTCAGTACTTC. The full variable domain, completed using reference TRBV14 and TRBJ2-4, is EAGVTQFPSHSVIEKGQTVTLRCDPISGHDNLYWYRRVMGKEIKFLLHFVKESKQDESGMPNNRFLAERTGGTYSTLKVQPAELEDSGVYFCASSQDGWDIQYFGAGTRLSVL.

The rearrangement uses TRBV27 and TRBJ1-3, with no clear D. The V gene's germline CDR1 is MNHEY and CDR2 SMNVEV (reference sequence). V lost 6 bases and J 2 bases, leaving 11 bases between the germline ends. The CDR3 is 14 residues long. The CDR3 DNA reads as TGTGCCAGCAGCCTCCATGGGGCTGGAAACACCATATATTTT. It encodes CASSLHGAGNTIYF.

In this sample, this clonotype turned up many times. The chain couples TRBV9 to TRBJ1-4, with D tentatively TRBD1 (5 bases). This CDR3 has 14 amino acids. V was shortened by 3 bases and J by 7 bases, with 13 bases between the two germline ends. Germline-derived CDR1 and CDR2 are SGDLS and YYNGEE. CDR3 bases: TGTGCCAGCAGCGCGGGTGGGGGTCGTGAAAAACTGTTTTTT. It is translated as CASSAGGGREKLFF.

Only a few counts were recorded for this clonotype. The chain carries TRBV20-1 and TRBJ2-5, with D possibly TRBD2 on 6 matching bases. Germline assignment: CDR1 DFQATT and CDR2 SNEGSKA (reference sequence). This CDR3 contains 12 residues. V lost 3 bases, J lost 5 bases, and 10 bases lay in between. CDR3 nucleotides: TGCAGTGCTAGCGACGGAGGGGAGACCCAGTACTTC. Protein product: CSASDGGETQYF.

Notes on this clonotype: Relative to the germline gene, one junction end is altered; a read error may explain this. J is TRBJ2-3 and V is TRBV4-1; D is perhaps TRBD2 (5 bases). The CDR3 contains 18 residues. Germline loops: CDR1 MGHRA, CDR2 YSYEKL. CDR3 region: CASSQAEYLAPSTDTRYF. In DNA, the CDR3 is TGCGCCAGCAGCCAAGCGGAGTATTTGGCCCCTAGCACAGATACGCGGTATTTT.

V is TRBV20-1 and J is TRBJ2-2, with a weak D call TRBD1 (7 bases). V was trimmed by 3 bases and J by 1 base, leaving 18 bases between them. Per the germline V gene, CDR1 is DFQATT and CDR2 is SNEGSKA (reference sequence). The CDR3 contains 17 residues. Here the CDR3 DNA reads TGCAGTGCTAGGGATGCACAGGGGAGGTTGAACACCGGGGAGCTGTTTTTT. Its protein product is CSARDAQGRLNTGELFF.